Below are 31 T cell receptor beta chains sequenced from a single sample in a study of cytomegalovirus exposure and HLA in healthy donors (dated by TCRdb to the late 2010s). Preparation of the library involved the immunoSEQ multiplex PCR assay. For the multiplex PCR, a mixture combining 60 forward primers for TCR Vbeta segments and 13 reverse primers for TCR Jbeta segments was used. TCRdb holds this immuneACCESS table with in-frame rearrangements only. Some clones are missing; in checked studies, unresolved V genes explain under half, and the rest has no known cause. The sample's own table lists roughly 200,000 clones. The ten largest clonotypes hold approximately 6.5% of the sample. The sequenced sample consisted of PBMCs. The receptors were sampled from a man aged 30-40 years in good health and CMV-seronegative.

The chain has TRBV6-5 and TRBJ1-2; D unresolved. The CDR3 has 14 residues. V was pared by 5 bases and J by 6 bases, with 16 bases between. Per the germline V gene, CDR1 is MNHEY and CDR2 is SVGAGI. The DNA for the CDR3 is TGTGCCAGCAGTCCCAACGCCGGCGGCGATGGCTACACCTTC. It specifies CASSPNAGGDGYTF.

V and J are TRBV28 and TRBJ1-5; no clear D gene. V was cut by 1 base and J by 6 bases, with 19 bases left in between. The CDR3 consists of 17 residues. The germline gives CDR1 MDHEN, CDR2 SYDVKM. The CDR3 coding sequence is TGTGCCAGCAGTTTATACGTTTTAAGGATTCGGGGTCAGCCCCAGCATTTT. It specifies CASSLYVLRIRGQPQHF.

CDR3 in amino acids: CASSFGQITDTQYF. Written as DNA, the CDR3 is TGTGCCAGCAGCTTTGGACAGATCACAGATACGCAGTATTTT. V is TRBV7-9 and J is TRBJ2-3; TRBD1 is a possible D gene (6 bases). In germline, CDR1 is SEHNR, CDR2 FQNEAQ (reference sequence). The CDR3 extends over 14 amino acids. With 3 bases removed from V and 2 bases from J, the gap between germline ends came to 9 bases.

The chain couples TRBV29-1 to TRBJ2-4; 7 bases align to TRBD1. After removal of 3 bases from V and 7 bases from J, the junction contained 3 bases not matched to a gene. The length of the CDR3 is 12 residues. Per germline, CDR1 SQVTM and CDR2 ANQGSEA. DNA for the CDR3: TGCAGCGTTGATACAGGGGCCAACATTCAGTACTTC. Protein sequence: CSVDTGANIQYF.

The rearrangement joins TRBV7-8 to TRBJ2-2; perhaps TRBD2 as D (5 bases). Trimming shortened V by 0 bases and J by 3 bases, and 8 bases separated the two germline ends. This CDR3 has 15 amino acids. CDR1 and CDR2 (germline): SGHVS, FQNEAQ. CDR3 amino acids: CASSLASDHTGELFF. In DNA form, the CDR3 reads TGTGCCAGCAGCTTAGCTAGCGACCACACCGGGGAGCTGTTTTTT. The whole variable domain, remainder taken from reference TRBV7-8 and TRBJ2-2, is GAGVSQSPRYKVAKRGQDVALRCDPISGHVSLFWYQQALGQGPEFLTYFQNEAQLDKSGLPSDRFFAERPEGSVSTLKIQRTQQEDSAVYLCASSLASDHTGELFFGEGSRLTVL.

This chain connects TRBV5-4 to TRBJ1-2; D is unclear. Trimming pared 3 bases from V and 4 bases from J, leaving 13 bases between. The CDR3 spans 14 residues. Germline values: CDR1 SGHNT, CDR2 YYREEE (reference sequence). DNA for the CDR3: TGTGCCAGCAGCTCGGTCTCCCAGGCCTATGGCTACACCTTC. It yields the protein CASSSVSQAYGYTF. The variable domain in full, completed from reference TRBV5-4 and TRBJ1-2, reads ETGVTQSPTHLIKTRGQQVTLRCSSQSGHNTVSWYQQALGQGPQFIFQYYREEENGRGNFPPRFSGLQFPNYSSELNVNALELDDSALYLCASSSVSQAYGYTFGSGTRLTVV.

The chain is built from TRBV5-1 and TRBJ2-1; D may be TRBD2 (6 bases). CDR1 and CDR2 from the germline V gene are SGHRS and YFSETQ. This CDR3 contains 16 residues. V lost 3 bases and J 2 bases, leaving 15 bases between the germline ends. CDR3 protein: CASSWMISGPYNEQFF. The CDR3, as DNA: TGCGCCAGCAGCTGGATGATTAGCGGTCCCTACAATGAGCAGTTCTTC.

On this clone itself: At one end, the junction sequence differs from germline, possibly due to a read error. V usage is TRBV29-1 and J usage is TRBJ2-7; 10 positions agree with TRBD1. There are 13 residues in the CDR3. Germline-derived CDR1 and CDR2 are SQVTM and ANQGSEA. CDR3 amino acids: CSVTTGGSHEQYF. The DNA for the CDR3 is TGCAGCGTTACGACAGGGGGCTCCCACGAGCAGTACTTC.

The chain is built from TRBV29-1 and TRBJ1-1; 10 bases map to TRBD1. This CDR3 has 15 residues. Per germline, CDR1 SQVTM and CDR2 ANQGSEA. J gave up 0 bases and V 6 bases, and 7 bases lay outside the gene matches. The CDR3 sequence is CSVKTGGQMNTEAFF. The CDR3 nucleotides read TGCAGCGTGAAGACAGGGGGCCAAATGAACACTGAAGCTTTCTTT.

The rearrangement joins TRBV5-1 to TRBJ2-5; 8 bases are shared with TRBD1. The J call is uncertain, as TRBJ2-7 better fits the DNA end. Looked up from germline, CDR1 is SGHRS and CDR2 is YFSETQ. The CDR3 contains 16 residues. The CDR3 sequence is CASSHDTGTGAYEQYF. CDR3 DNA: TGCGCCAGCAGCCACGACACCGGGACAGGAGCCTACGAGCAGTACTTC.

This chain connects TRBV4-2 to TRBJ2-7; 8 bases align to TRBD1. The CDR3 is 15 residues long. Trimming took 6 bases from V and 0 from J; bases not matched to a gene: 7. Germline V gives CDR1 LGHNA, CDR2 YNFKEQ. This chain's CDR3 is CASRRTGLGSYEQYF. In nucleotides, the CDR3 is TGTGCCAGCAGAAGGACAGGGCTGGGCTCCTACGAGCAGTACTTC.

In DNA, the CDR3 is TGTGCCAGTAGTACCCGGGATAGCGGGAGATGGACAGATACGCAGTATTTT. Its protein product is CASSTRDSGRWTDTQYF. The chain couples TRBV19 to TRBJ2-3, with 9 bases lining up with TRBD2. Germline values: CDR1 LNHDA, CDR2 SQIVND (reference sequence). V lost 4 bases, J lost 3 bases, and 11 bases stayed unmatched. This CDR3 spans 17 amino acids.

J is TRBJ2-1 and V is TRBV6-5; TRBD2 matches 9 bases. CDR1 is MNHEY and CDR2 is SVGAGI in the germline V gene. Trimming took 6 bases from V and 5 from J; bases not matched to a gene: 5. The CDR3 is made up of 14 amino acids. In DNA, the CDR3 is TGTGCCAGCAGGCAAGCGGGAGGTAACAATGAGCAGTTCTTC. It specifies CASRQAGGNNEQFF.

The V call is TRBV11-1, the J call TRBJ2-1; 7 nucleotides agree with TRBD2. This CDR3 contains 15 residues. Trimming took 0 bases from V and 2 from J; bases not matched to a gene: 1. Germline values: CDR1 SGHAT, CDR2 FQDESV (reference sequence). CDR3: CASSLAGTTYNEQFF. The CDR3, as DNA: TGTGCCAGCAGCTTAGCGGGGACTACCTACAATGAGCAGTTCTTC.

This sequence joins TRBV28 and TRBJ1-5, with 8 bases lining up with TRBD1. With 3 bases clipped from V and 2 bases from J, the junction kept 9 bases outside the gene matches. The germline gives CDR1 MDHEN, CDR2 SYDVKM. CDR3 length: 17 residues. The CDR3 spells CASSFITGGVGNQPQHF. As DNA, the CDR3 is TGTGCCAGCAGTTTCATTACAGGGGGAGTGGGCAATCAGCCCCAGCATTTT.

V gene TRBV7-9 combines with J gene TRBJ1-2; maybe TRBD1 (6 bases). Germline CDR1 reads SEHNR; CDR2 reads FQNEAQ (reference sequence). V lost 8 bases to trimming and J lost 2 bases, with 21 bases between them. The CDR3 sequence is 16 residues long. In DNA, the CDR3 is TGTGCCAGCGGGGAGGGGGGACTACAGGGCAACTATGGCTACACCTTC. This encodes CASGEGGLQGNYGYTF.

V usage is TRBV7-2 and J usage is TRBJ2-5, with D perhaps matching TRBD2 (5 bases). The CDR3 length is 14 residues. Trimming stripped 4 bases from V and 1 base from J, with 10 bases between. The germline CDR1 and CDR2 sequences are SGHTA and FQGNSA. CDR3 nucleotide sequence: TGTGCCAGCAGCTCCCAACTAGGCCAAGAGACCCAGTACTTC. This translates into CASSSQLGQETQYF. Variable domain in full (rest from reference TRBV7-2 and TRBJ2-5): GAGVSQSPSNKVTEKGKDVELRCDPISGHTALYWYRQSLGQGLEFLIYFQGNSAPDKSGLPSDRFSAERTGGSVSTLTIQRTQQEDSAVYLCASSSQLGQETQYFGPGTRLLVL.

The chain combines TRBV7-2 with TRBJ2-1; D not certain. Germline CDR1 and CDR2: SGHTA and FQGNSA. V was clipped by 10 bases and J by 0 bases, with 10 bases between them. The CDR3 spans 13 residues. CDR3 residues: CATESHSYNEQFF. Here the CDR3 DNA reads TGTGCCACCGAGTCCCACTCCTACAATGAGCAGTTCTTC.

Here the CDR3 reads CASSLEPSIEAFF. DNA for the CDR3: TGTGCCAGCAGCTTAGAACCGAGCATTGAAGCTTTCTTT. The genes are TRBV7-9 and TRBJ1-1, with D unclear. Trimming removed 1 base at V and 7 bases at J, with 10 bases between. The germline V gene has CDR1 SEHNR and CDR2 FQNEAQ (reference sequence). This CDR3 contains 13 residues.

The CDR3 sequence: CASSPGLSLSYNEQFF. The CDR3 region has the DNA TGCGCCAGCAGTCCAGGACTTTCCCTCTCCTACAATGAGCAGTTCTTC. V gene TRBV10-1 combines with J gene TRBJ2-1, with D perhaps TRBD2 (5 bases). Trimming took 5 bases from V and 0 from J, leaving 14 bases between them. CDR1 is WNHNN, CDR2 SYGVQD, per germline (reference sequence). The CDR3 covers 16 residues.

The chain is built from TRBV28 and TRBJ1-2; 8 nucleotides agree with TRBD1. Trimming cost V 6 bases and J 5 bases; bases outside gene matches: 11. This CDR3 contains 15 residues. Germline CDR1 is MDHEN and CDR2 is SYDVKM. The CDR3 sequence: CASSLDREPLYGYTF. CDR3 DNA sequence: TGTGCCAGCAGCCTGGACAGGGAGCCTTTATATGGCTACACCTTC.

The chain recombines TRBV5-4 with TRBJ2-5, with a tentative D call TRBD2 (5 bases). CDR1 SGHNT and CDR2 YYREEE come from the germline V gene (reference sequence). CDR3 length: 13 residues. The germline V and J ends were trimmed by 4 bases and 1 base, with 8 bases remaining between them. The CDR3 DNA reads TGTGCCAGCAGCCCGACTACCCAAGAGACCCAGTACTTC. It codes for CASSPTTQETQYF.

CDR3 protein: CASRSSGRGWDYEQYF. DNA for the CDR3: TGTGCCAGCCGCTCATCCGGCAGGGGGTGGGACTACGAGCAGTACTTC. The rearrangement uses TRBV21-1 and TRBJ2-7; the table's D call of TRBD1 was not tested on the DNA. TRBV21-1 is labeled a pseudogene. The CDR3 length is 16 residues.

For the CDR3, the DNA is TGTGCCAGCAGCTTAGCAGGGGCTAGCGGGAGTTCCCCAGATACGCAGTATTTT. Translating it yields CASSLAGASGSSPDTQYF. This sequence joins TRBV7-8 and TRBJ2-3; 10 nucleotides line up with TRBD2. The CDR3 has 18 residues. V gave up 0 bases and J gave up 4 bases; unmatched junction bases: 10. Germline V gives CDR1 SGHVS, CDR2 FQNEAQ. Supplemented by reference TRBV7-8 and TRBJ2-3, the full variable domain reads GAGVSQSPRYKVAKRGQDVALRCDPISGHVSLFWYQQALGQGPEFLTYFQNEAQLDKSGLPSDRFFAERPEGSVSTLKIQRTQQEDSAVYLCASSLAGASGSSPDTQYFGPGTRLTVL.

The J gene is TRBJ2-2, the V gene TRBV28, with 11 nucleotides matching TRBD2. After removal of 3 bases from V and 2 bases from J, the junction contained 5 bases not matched to a gene. This CDR3 spans 17 amino acids. CDR1 is MDHEN and CDR2 is SYDVKM in the germline V gene. CDR3 in amino acids: CASSLRTSGSNTGELFF. The CDR3 DNA follows: TGTGCCAGCAGTTTGCGTACTAGCGGGAGCAACACCGGGGAGCTGTTTTTT.

Of note for this clone: One junction end does not reproduce the germline sequence, and a read error may be involved. The genes are TRBV27 and TRBJ2-7; 7 nucleotides align to TRBD2. From germline, CDR1 is MNHEY and CDR2 SMNVEV (reference sequence). The CDR3 length is 14 residues. Here the CDR3 reads CAGSLTGLTYEQYF. CDR3 nucleotide sequence: TGTGCCGGCAGTTTAACGGGACTAACCTACGAGCAGTACTTC.

The J gene is TRBJ2-7, the V gene TRBV29-1; the D gene is possibly TRBD2 (6 bases). V dropped 4 bases and J dropped 0 bases, with 13 bases sitting between them. CDR1 is SQVTM and CDR2 is ANQGSEA in the germline V gene. CDR3 length: 14 residues. CDR3 sequence: CSVALEGLSYEQYF. The DNA of the CDR3 is TGCAGCGTTGCCCTAGAGGGACTCTCCTACGAGCAGTACTTC.

The V and J genes are TRBV29-1 and TRBJ2-3, with D perhaps matching TRBD1 (7 bases). The CDR3 length is 17 residues. CDR1 and CDR2 from the germline V gene are SQVTM and ANQGSEA. V shed 7 bases and J shed 1 base, with 24 bases lying between them. The CDR3 reads CSADKGQGGYGTDTQYF. CDR3 bases: TGCAGCGCAGACAAGGGGCAGGGGGGTTATGGCACAGATACGCAGTATTTT.

This chain connects TRBV7-3 to TRBJ1-1; 10 bases line up with TRBD1. V gave up 1 base and J gave up 2 bases; unmatched junction bases: 4. Germline CDR1 is SGHTA and CDR2 is FQGTGA. This CDR3 is built from 16 residues. CDR3: CASSLNGDRGNTEAFF. DNA for the CDR3: TGTGCCAGCAGCTTAAACGGGGACAGGGGAAACACTGAAGCTTTCTTT.

The genes are TRBV27 and TRBJ2-5; D ambiguous. The CDR3 runs to 14 residues. Germline V lookup: CDR1 MNHEY, CDR2 SMNVEV (reference sequence). The germline V and J ends were trimmed by 5 bases and 2 bases, with 12 bases remaining between them. For the CDR3, the DNA is TGTGCCAGCAGTCCTTCCTATATACAAGAGACCCAGTACTTC. It specifies CASSPSYIQETQYF.

The V call is TRBV19, the J call TRBJ2-5; TRBD1 aligns across 7 bases. The CDR3 is 14 amino acids. J was trimmed by 2 bases and V by 7 bases; bases with no gene match: 7. The germline V gene encodes CDR1 LNHDA and CDR2 SQIVND (reference sequence). The DNA for the CDR3 is TGTGCCAGTACCCCCCGGACAGGACAAGAGACCCAGTACTTC. Its translation: CASTPRTGQETQYF.